These 25 T cell receptor beta chains came from one sample sequenced in a study of blood T cell repertoires in COVID-19. Profiling relied on immunoSEQ multiplex PCR, and the TCRdb table lists in-frame clones only, not all of them. The table shows some 380,000 clones, with more than 75% occurring only once. Sequencing was done on a sample of PBMCs or T cells enriched from blood (not recorded which). The receptor source for this set is a man aged 25 to 40 who had recovered from COVID-19.

The chain carries TRBV6-1 and TRBJ2-4; the D gene is possibly TRBD2 (7 bases). Trimming pared 2 bases from V and 8 bases from J, leaving 13 bases between. This CDR3 is 14 amino acids long. Per the germline V gene, CDR1 is MNHNS and CDR2 is SASEGT. This CDR3 is CASSERGGKDIQYF. The CDR3 DNA is TGTGCCAGCAGTGAAAGGGGGGGCAAGGACATTCAGTACTTC.

The rearrangement links TRBV18 to TRBJ1-1; D not resolved. Trimming stripped 3 bases from V and 3 bases from J, with 5 bases between. This CDR3 has 12 amino acids. From germline, CDR1 is KGHSH and CDR2 LQKENI. The CDR3 DNA sequence: TGTGCCAGCTCACCTCAGGACACTGAAGCTTTCTTT. It is translated as CASSPQDTEAFF.

J is TRBJ1-5 and V is TRBV19, with 7 bases identical to TRBD1. With V trimmed by 3 bases and J by 0 bases, 8 bases remained unmatched. The CDR3 is made up of 17 amino acids. In germline, CDR1 is LNHDA, CDR2 SQIVND (reference sequence). CDR3 coding DNA: TGTGCCAGTAGTATTGGGACAGAAGCTTATAGCAATCAGCCCCAGCATTTT. This gives the protein CASSIGTEAYSNQPQHF.

The chain uses TRBV6-5 and TRBJ1-3; TRBD1 matches 8 bases. Germline assignment: CDR1 MNHEY and CDR2 SVGAGI. With 9 bases clipped from V and 0 bases from J, the junction kept 7 bases outside the gene matches. The CDR3 is made up of 15 amino acids. Written as DNA, the CDR3 is TGTGCCAGTGGGGACAGGTCGAGCTCTGGAAACACCATATATTTT. Protein product: CASGDRSSSGNTIYF.

The chain carries TRBV7-9 and TRBJ1-6, with D possibly matching TRBD1 (6 bases). Trimming took off 3 bases at V and 7 bases at J, with 16 bases between the two ends. Germline-derived CDR1 and CDR2 are SEHNR and FQNEAQ (reference sequence). CDR3 length equals 16 residues. The CDR3 loop is CASSFATGVRNSPLHF. CDR3 in DNA: TGTGCCAGCAGCTTTGCGACAGGAGTTAGGAATTCACCCCTCCACTTT. Full variable domain (rest looked up from reference TRBV7-9 and TRBJ1-6): DTGVSQNPRHKITKRGQNVTFRCDPISEHNRLYWYRQTLGQGPEFLTYFQNEAQLEKSRLLSDRFSAERPKGSFSTLEIQRTEQGDSAMYLCASSFATGVRNSPLHFGNGTRLTVT.

The chain employs TRBV27 and TRBJ2-7; the D gene is possibly TRBD1 (5 bases). V lost 0 bases, J lost 3 bases, and 12 bases lay in between. In germline, CDR1 is MNHEY, CDR2 SMNVEV (reference sequence). The CDR3 sequence is 15 residues long. The CDR3 DNA is TGTGCCAGCAGTTTATCTTGGTCGGACATCTACGAGCAGTACTTC. Translated, it gives CASSLSWSDIYEQYF.

The J gene is TRBJ1-2, the V gene TRBV28; 8 bases fit TRBD1. The V gene's germline CDR1 is MDHEN and CDR2 SYDVKM. This CDR3 has 14 residues. J gave up 8 bases and V 4 bases, and 9 bases lay outside the gene matches. The CDR3 spells CASSYNRGSIGYTF. In DNA, the CDR3 is TGTGCCAGCAGTTATAACAGGGGGTCTATAGGCTACACCTTC.

The J gene is TRBJ2-5, the V gene TRBV5-4; a possible D gene is TRBD1 (6 bases). The germline V gene encodes CDR1 SGHNT and CDR2 YYREEE (reference sequence). Deletions cut 4 bases from V and 3 bases from J, with 13 bases between. The CDR3 is 14 amino acids. Written as DNA, the CDR3 is TGTGCCAGCAGCCTCGTGGGGGCGGAAGAGACCCAGTACTTC. Its translation: CASSLVGAEETQYF.

Only one count was recorded for this clone. The chain uses TRBV12-3 or TRBV12-4 and TRBJ1-2, with no clear D. The CDR3 has 11 amino acids. V was pared by 6 bases and J by 2 bases, with 4 bases between. The CDR3 here is CASRSNYGYTF. CDR3 sequence (DNA): TGTGCCAGCAGATCGAACTATGGCTACACCTTC.

The V call is TRBV6-6, the J call TRBJ1-2; D may be TRBD1 (6 bases). The CDR3 spans 14 residues. V dropped 0 bases and J dropped 6 bases, with 11 bases sitting between them. Germline V gene lookup returns CDR1 MNHNY and CDR2 SVGAGI (reference sequence). The CDR3 region is CASSYSEQGHGYTF. CDR3 sequence (DNA): TGTGCCAGCAGTTACTCGGAACAGGGACATGGCTACACCTTC.

The genes are TRBV7-8 and TRBJ2-1, with D unclear. In germline, CDR1 is SGHVS, CDR2 FQNEAQ. Trimming stripped 5 bases from V and 6 bases from J, with 5 bases between. This CDR3 has 11 amino acids. For the CDR3, the DNA is TGTGCCAGCAGCCCCAGCAATGAGCAGTTCTTC. This encodes CASSPSNEQFF.

The chain has TRBV9 and TRBJ1-5; 7 bases line up with TRBD1. V was pared by 2 bases and J by 3 bases, with 5 bases of the junction left unmatched. This CDR3 region has 15 residues. Germline V gives CDR1 SGDLS, CDR2 YYNGEE. CDR3 region: CASSVNRGFNQPQHF. The CDR3, as DNA: TGTGCCAGCAGCGTTAACAGGGGATTCAATCAGCCCCAGCATTTT.

CDR3 sequence reads: CSASQTGPYEQYF. For the CDR3, the DNA is TGCAGTGCTAGTCAGACAGGACCCTACGAGCAGTACTTC. The V call is TRBV20-1, the J call TRBJ2-7; a possible D gene is TRBD1 (6 bases). The germline V gene encodes CDR1 DFQATT and CDR2 SNEGSKA (reference sequence). Trimming left V 3 bases short and J 2 bases short, with 11 bases between. The CDR3 is made up of 13 amino acids.

The chain recombines TRBV5-1 with TRBJ1-6; 7 nucleotides match TRBD1. Germline lookup yields CDR1 SGHRS and CDR2 YFSETQ. The CDR3 loop spans 14 amino acids. After removal of 4 bases from V and 9 bases from J, the junction contained 7 bases not matched to a gene. The CDR3: CASSGGQAASPLHF. The CDR3 DNA follows: TGCGCCAGCAGCGGCGGACAGGCGGCTTCACCCCTCCACTTT.

This chain joins TRBV14 and TRBJ1-5; 7 bases line up with TRBD1. In germline, CDR1 is SGHDN, CDR2 FVKESK. The CDR3 loop spans 18 amino acids. V lost 6 bases, J lost 0 bases, and 14 bases stayed unmatched. The DNA for the CDR3 is TGTGCCAGCAGACGGGACAGCCGAGAGGTATATAGCAATCAGCCCCAGCATTTT. Translating it yields CASRRDSREVYSNQPQHF.

The V call is TRBV7-2, the J call TRBJ2-2; 7 positions agree with TRBD2. With 5 bases clipped from V and 2 bases from J, the junction kept 5 bases outside the gene matches. The CDR3 loop spans 15 amino acids. Germline V gives CDR1 SGHTA, CDR2 FQGNSA. Here the CDR3 reads CASSTLAPNTGELFF. As DNA, the CDR3 is TGTGCCAGCAGCACACTAGCGCCCAACACCGGGGAGCTGTTTTTT. The variable domain in full, completed from reference TRBV7-2 and TRBJ2-2, reads GAGVSQSPSNKVTEKGKDVELRCDPISGHTALYWYRQSLGQGLEFLIYFQGNSAPDKSGLPSDRFSAERTGGSVSTLTIQRTQQEDSAVYLCASSTLAPNTGELFFGEGSRLTVL.

This chain joins TRBV3-1 (or the pseudogene TRBV3-2) and TRBJ2-7, with D perhaps TRBD2 (6 bases). The V gene's germline CDR1 is LGHDT and CDR2 YNNKEL (reference sequence). This CDR3 contains 15 residues. Trimming cost V 4 bases and J 6 bases, with 19 bases left between them. This CDR3 reads CASSPRLGTPLEQYF. As DNA, the CDR3 is TGTGCCAGCAGCCCCCGCCTTGGGACTCCCCTCGAGCAGTACTTC.

V is TRBV2 and J is TRBJ1-6, with D possibly matching TRBD1 (6 bases). CDR1 and CDR2 from the germline V gene are SNHLY and FYNNEI. The length of the CDR3 is 13 residues. V lost 8 bases, J lost 7 bases, and 12 bases lay in between. The CDR3 nucleotides are TGTGCCAGCCCGACAGGAGCGAATTCACCCCTCCACTTT. Translation gives CASPTGANSPLHF.

The chain links TRBV7-9 to TRBJ1-1; TRBD1 aligns across 10 bases. Per germline, CDR1 SEHNR and CDR2 FQNEAQ (reference sequence). The J segment lost 1 base and the V segment lost 2 bases, leaving 4 bases of the junction unmatched. The CDR3 has 16 amino acids. The CDR3 is CASSLPRTGGNTEAFF. DNA for the CDR3: TGTGCCAGCAGCTTACCCCGGACAGGGGGGAACACTGAAGCTTTCTTT.

The chain is built from TRBV7-2 and TRBJ2-2; no reliable D call. V was clipped by 5 bases and J by 1 base, with 5 bases between them. The CDR3 runs to 13 residues. CDR1 is SGHTA, CDR2 FQGNSA, per germline. CDR3 bases: TGTGCCAGCAGCGAGATGAACACCGGGGAGCTGTTTTTT. It is translated as CASSEMNTGELFF.

The J gene is TRBJ1-5, the V gene TRBV10-3; D perhaps matches TRBD1 (5 bases). V was clipped by 5 bases and J by 3 bases, with 14 bases between them. Germline CDR1 ENHRY, CDR2 SYGVKD. The CDR3 has 15 amino acids. For the CDR3, the DNA is TGTGCCATCAGTTCTAGCGGGGCCCTCAATCAGCCCCAGCATTTT. Its translation: CAISSSGALNQPQHF.

This clone was found a few times. V and J are TRBV19 and TRBJ1-4, with D possibly TRBD1 on 5 matching bases. V gave up 5 bases and J gave up 8 bases, with 15 bases separating them. The CDR3 runs 14 residues. From germline, CDR1 is LNHDA and CDR2 SQIVND (reference sequence). CDR3 nucleotide sequence: TGTGCCAGTAGTGTCAGTGGGGCGAAAGAAAAACTGTTTTTT. It specifies CASSVSGAKEKLFF.

This clone showed up just once. The V gene is TRBV13, the J gene TRBJ2-5; TRBD1 matches at 7 bases. Germline V gene data show CDR1 as PRHDT and CDR2 as FYEKMQ (reference sequence). Trimming cost V 5 bases and J 2 bases; bases outside gene matches: 5. The length of the CDR3 is 14 residues. The DNA for the CDR3 is TGTGCCAGCAGCGGAACGGGACAGCAAGAGACCCAGTACTTC. As protein: CASSGTGQQETQYF.

The chain links TRBV4-1 to TRBJ1-5; no definite D call. V was cut by 1 base and J by 0 bases, with 7 bases left in between. Germline values: CDR1 MGHRA, CDR2 YSYEKL. CDR3 length: 15 amino acids. CDR3 amino acids: CASSQVHTSNQPQHF. CDR3 coding DNA: TGCGCCAGCAGCCAAGTACATACTAGCAATCAGCCCCAGCATTTT.

This chain joins TRBV6-1 and TRBJ1-1, with D hard to call. CDR3 length: 14 amino acids. From germline, CDR1 is MNHNS and CDR2 SASEGT. The V end was cut by 2 bases, the J end by 0 bases, with 7 bases between. CDR3: CASSELSVNTEAFF. For the CDR3, the DNA is TGTGCCAGCAGTGAATTATCAGTGAACACTGAAGCTTTCTTT.